Listed below are T cell receptor beta chains from one sample, sequenced in a study of blood T cell repertoires in COVID-19. Method: immunoSEQ multiplex PCR; TCRdb's copy keeps in-frame clones and lacks some. Counted here are fewer than 350,000 clones, about four fifths occurring once; the ten biggest clones make up just under 3%. Sequenced: peripheral blood. These TCRs come from a woman aged 60-75 years with active or convalescent COVID-19. Each CDR3 is given with its conserved first and last residue. D genes are given only for firm matches. The size field is filled for only some rows; it gives once, few, many or a size class.

j_call d_call v_call clone_size cdr3_aa cdr3_nt
TRBJ1-1 TRBD1 TRBV2 . CASRLGTGRGIEAFF TGTGCCAGCAGACTCGGGACAGGGCGAGGCATTGAAGCTTTCTTT
TRBJ2-7 TRBD2 TRBV7-9 . CASSLAPGGRSYEQYF TGTGCCAGCAGCTTAGCGCCGGGGGGAAGGTCCTACGAGCAGTACTTC
TRBJ2-3 . TRBV9 once CASSLSGGGGPSDTQYF TGTGCCAGCAGCCTCTCAGGGGGCGGGGGCCCTTCAGATACGCAGTATTTT
TRBJ1-1 . TRBV6-5 . CASSSGWGNTEAFF TGTGCCAGCAGTTCAGGGTGGGGGAACACTGAAGCTTTCTTT
TRBJ1-1 . TRBV19 . CASSAGGTNTEAFF TGTGCCAGTAGTGCCGGGGGGACCAACACTGAAGCTTTCTTT
TRBJ2-2 TRBD1 TRBV7-8 . CASSPPGQGLTGELFF TGTGCCAGCAGCCCACCGGGACAGGGTCTCACCGGGGAGCTGTTTTTT
TRBJ2-3 TRBD2 TRBV9 . CASSALAGGRTDTQYF TGTGCCAGCAGCGCCCTAGCGGGGGGGCGCACAGATACGCAGTATTTT
TRBJ1-2 TRBD1 TRBV2 . CAGGQGPNYGYTF TGTGCCGGCGGACAGGGTCCGAATTATGGCTACACCTTC
TRBJ1-2 . TRBV30 . CAWSVRGAPNYGYTF TGTGCCTGGAGTGTACGGGGGGCGCCGAACTATGGCTACACCTTC
TRBJ2-1 . TRBV29-1 . CSVPGVPPRNEQFF TGCAGCGTGCCGGGGGTCCCCCCAAGGAATGAGCAGTTCTTC
TRBJ2-3 TRBD1 TRBV14 . CASSQGDRESLRSTDTQYF TGTGCCAGCAGCCAAGGGGACAGGGAAAGTTTGAGGAGCACAGATACGCAGTATTTT
TRBJ2-3 TRBD2 TRBV6-4 . CASSDSERGESTDTQYF TGTGCCAGCAGTGACTCTGAGCGGGGGGAGTCCACAGATACGCAGTATTTT
TRBJ1-2 TRBD1 TRBV7-9 . CASSSTGGGYGYTF TGTGCCAGCAGCTCGACAGGGGGCGGCTATGGCTACACCTTC
TRBJ1-5 TRBD1 TRBV15 . CATSKGTAQSYSNQPQHF TGTGCCACCAGCAAAGGGACAGCCCAGAGTTATAGCAATCAGCCCCAGCATTTT
TRBJ2-7 . TRBV5-1 . CASSSQGTYEQYF TGCGCCAGCAGCTCACAGGGAACCTACGAGCAGTACTTC
TRBJ2-7 TRBD2 TRBV4-1 . CASSPGGYEQYF TGCGCCAGCAGCCCGGGGGGTTACGAGCAGTACTTC
TRBJ1-2 TRBD1 TRBV4-2 . CASSPGQGGSYGYTF TGTGCCAGCAGCCCCGGACAGGGGGGAAGCTATGGCTACACCTTC
TRBJ2-2 TRBD1 TRBV19 few CASQGAWTGELFF TGTGCCAGTCAGGGGGCTTGGACCGGGGAGCTGTTTTTT
TRBJ1-4 . TRBV2 . CASSEIGVGNEKLFF TGTGCCAGCAGTGAAATAGGGGTAGGGAATGAAAAACTGTTTTTT
TRBJ2-2 . TRBV19 . CASSIGGADTGELFF TGTGCCAGTAGTATAGGGGGCGCGGACACCGGGGAGCTGTTTTTT
TRBJ1-2 . TRBV11-2 . CASSLDIANYGYTF TGTGCCAGCAGCTTAGACATAGCTAACTATGGCTACACCTTC
TRBJ1-2 TRBD1 TRBV27 . CASSLAGGGYGYTF TGTGCCAGCAGTTTAGCAGGGGGCGGGTATGGCTACACCTTC
TRBJ1-6 TRBD1 TRBV6-2/TRBV6-3 . CASSWGQGHSPLHF TGTGCCAGCAGCTGGGGACAGGGGCATTCACCCCTCCACTTT
TRBJ1-5 TRBD1 TRBV6-1 . CASSPTGGQPQHF TGTGCCAGCAGTCCGACAGGGGGTCAGCCCCAGCATTTT
TRBJ2-3 . TRBV7-9 . CASSLGGGPTDTQYF TGTGCCAGCAGCTTAGGAGGGGGACCCACAGATACGCAGTATTTT
TRBJ2-2 TRBD2 TRBV3-1/TRBV3-2 . CASSPGGASGGRNTGELFF TGTGCCAGCAGCCCTGGGGGGGCTAGCGGGGGCCGGAACACCGGGGAGCTGTTTTTT
TRBJ1-1 . TRBV6-5 . CASTPVNTEAFF TGTGCCAGCACCCCGGTCAACACTGAAGCTTTCTTT
TRBJ1-5 . TRBV7-2 once CASGVRGNQPQHF TGTGCCAGCGGGGTCCGCGGGAATCAGCCCCAGCATTTT
TRBJ2-3 . TRBV10-3 . CAISASPGTDTQYF TGTGCCATCAGTGCTAGCCCGGGCACAGATACGCAGTATTTT
TRBJ1-2 . TRBV5-4 . CASSLGLTRDYGYTF TGTGCCAGCAGCTTGGGGCTCACACGGGACTATGGCTACACCTTC
TRBJ2-7 TRBD1 TRBV18 . CASSPGEPGQGIF TGTGCCAGCTCACCAGGGGAACCGGGACAGGGGATCTTC
TRBJ2-5 TRBD2 TRBV6-5 . CASSYGSGAQYF TGTGCCAGCAGTTACGGGAGCGGGGCGCAGTACTTC
TRBJ2-3 TRBD2 TRBV3-1/TRBV3-2 . CASSQGSSGGTDTQYF TGTGCCAGCAGCCAAGGGTCCAGCGGGGGCACAGATACGCAGTATTTT
TRBJ1-2 . TRBV9 few CASSSETTANYGYTF TGTGCCAGCAGCTCCGAGACAACCGCTAACTATGGCTACACCTTC
TRBJ1-2 TRBD1 TRBV6-5 few CASSNGPGQAYGYTF TGTGCCAGCAGTAACGGACCGGGACAGGCGTATGGCTACACCTTC
TRBJ2-5 . TRBV5-6 . CASSLGERGGTQYF TGTGCCAGCAGCTTAGGGGAACGGGGAGGGACCCAGTACTTC
TRBJ2-2 . TRBV6-1 . CASSERVRENTGELFF TGTGCCAGCAGTGAGAGGGTCCGCGAAAACACCGGGGAGCTGTTTTTT
TRBJ2-3 . TRBV5-1 many CASSLVTDTQYF TGCGCCAGCAGCTTGGTAACAGATACGCAGTATTTT
TRBJ2-3 . TRBV7-6 . CASSFRGTRGADTQYF TGTGCCAGCAGCTTCCGGGGGACCCGGGGGGCGGATACGCAGTATTTT
TRBJ1-4 . TRBV19 . CASSIRGGEKLFF TGTGCCAGTAGTATACGAGGGGGTGAAAAACTGTTTTTT
TRBJ2-5 TRBD1 TRBV4-1 . CASSQRSTGTSSQETQYF TGCGCCAGCAGCCAACGATCGACAGGGACCTCATCTCAAGAGACCCAGTACTTC
TRBJ1-2 TRBD1 TRBV6-6 once CASSSPRQGANYGYTF TGTGCCAGCAGCAGCCCGAGGCAGGGGGCGAACTATGGCTACACCTTC
TRBJ1-4 . TRBV16 . CASTQDSGEKLFF TGTGCCAGCACCCAGGACTCGGGTGAAAAACTGTTTTTT
TRBJ2-7 TRBD2 TRBV11-2 few CASSLGFSGEQYF TGTGCCAGCAGCTTAGGTTTTAGCGGGGAGCAGTACTTC
TRBJ1-2 . TRBV7-9 once CASSLTTYVYTF TGTGCCAGCAGCCTTACTACCTATGTCTACACCTTC
TRBJ1-1 . TRBV3-1/TRBV3-2 . CASSQGGNTEAFF TGTGCCAGCAGCCAAGGAGGGAACACTGAAGCTTTCTTT
TRBJ1-5 . TRBV5-5 . CASSPSGREPQHF TGTGCCAGCAGCCCCAGTGGGAGAGAGCCCCAGCATTTT
TRBJ2-1 . TRBV19 . CASSIGGGHYNEQFF TGTGCCAGTAGTATAGGGGGGGGGCATTACAATGAGCAGTTCTTC
TRBJ2-3 . TRBV27 . CASSFGPDTQYF TGTGCCAGCAGTTTCGGTCCAGATACGCAGTATTTT
TRBJ2-3 TRBD2 TRBV11-2 . CASSLDLSGGAWDTQYF TGTGCCAGCAGCTTAGATCTAAGCGGGGGGGCCTGGGATACGCAGTATTTT
TRBJ1-1 . TRBV29-1 . CSVSGAVRNTEAFF TGCAGCGTTAGCGGGGCGGTGAGGAACACTGAAGCTTTCTTT
TRBJ1-6 TRBD1 TRBV7-2 . CASSLEGQVGYSPLHF TGTGCCAGCAGCTTAGAGGGACAGGTGGGGTATTCACCCCTCCACTTT
TRBJ1-1 . TRBV7-9 . CASTPTDSLNTEAFF TGTGCCAGCACCCCGACAGATTCGTTGAACACTGAAGCTTTCTTT